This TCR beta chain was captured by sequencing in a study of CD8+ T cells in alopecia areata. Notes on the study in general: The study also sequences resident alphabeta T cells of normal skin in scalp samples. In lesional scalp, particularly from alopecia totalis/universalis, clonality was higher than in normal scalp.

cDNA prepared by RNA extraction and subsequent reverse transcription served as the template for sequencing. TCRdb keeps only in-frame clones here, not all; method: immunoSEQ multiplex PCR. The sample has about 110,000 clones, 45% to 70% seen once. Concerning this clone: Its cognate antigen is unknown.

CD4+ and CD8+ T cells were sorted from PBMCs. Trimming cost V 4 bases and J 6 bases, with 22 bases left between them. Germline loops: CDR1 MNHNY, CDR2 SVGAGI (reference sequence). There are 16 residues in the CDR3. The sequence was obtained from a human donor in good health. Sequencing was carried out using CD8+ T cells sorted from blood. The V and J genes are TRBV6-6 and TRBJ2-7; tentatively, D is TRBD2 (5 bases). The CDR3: CASSLDPGTLFGEQYF. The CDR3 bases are TGTGCCAGCAGTTTAGATCCGGGAACTCTTTTCGGCGAGCAGTACTTC.